Shown below are 4 T cell receptor beta chains from a single sample sequenced in a study of cytomegalovirus exposure and HLA in healthy donors. 13 Jbeta primers and 60 Vbeta primers were used for the PCR. Repertoires were generated with immunoSEQ multiplex PCR, while TCRdb's copy carries only in-frame clones and drops some. The sample consists of about 160,000 clones, 80% of them appearing once. Sample: PBMCs. All receptors come from a woman aged 45-59 years in good health and CMV-seronegative.

The CDR3 sequence: CASSLSPGTSSSSYEQYF. The CDR3 DNA is TGTGCCAGCAGCCTAAGTCCCGGGACTAGCAGTAGCTCCTACGAGCAGTACTTC. The chain combines TRBV13 with TRBJ2-7; TRBD2 matches at 9 bases. CDR1 and CDR2 from the germline V gene are PRHDT and FYEKMQ (reference sequence). This CDR3 has 18 amino acids. The trim removed 5 bases at V and 0 bases at J, leaving 14 bases unmatched.

The CDR3 nucleotides are TGTGCCTGGAGTAACGGACAGGGGAATCAGCCCCAGCATTTT. Protein: CAWSNGQGNQPQHF. This chain uses TRBV30 with TRBJ1-5, with 9 bases lining up with TRBD1. Per the germline V gene, CDR1 is GTSNPN and CDR2 is SVGIG (reference sequence). The CDR3 is made up of 14 amino acids. Losses at the gene ends were 2 bases for V and 4 bases for J; bases not matched to a gene: 3.

This sequence joins TRBV27 and TRBJ2-1; 15 bases map to TRBD2. Looked up from germline, CDR1 is MNHEY and CDR2 is SMNVEV (reference sequence). Germline trimming cut 5 bases from V and 9 bases from J; bases unmatched to any gene: 8. The length of the CDR3 is 16 residues. CDR3 region: CASSNSGTSGRFEQFF. The CDR3 nucleotides are TGTGCCAGCAGTAACAGCGGGACTAGCGGGAGGTTTGAGCAGTTCTTC.

V gene TRBV2 combines with J gene TRBJ2-1, with TRBD1 matching over 7 bases. The CDR3 covers 13 residues. CDR1 is SNHLY and CDR2 is FYNNEI in the germline V gene. J gave up 2 bases and V 7 bases, and 2 bases lay outside the gene matches. The CDR3: CASNRGAYNEQFF. In nucleotides, the CDR3 is TGTGCCAGCAACAGGGGAGCCTACAATGAGCAGTTCTTC. The full variable domain, its missing parts supplied by reference TRBV2 and TRBJ2-1, is EPEVTQTPSHQVTQMGQEVILRCVPISNHLYFYWYRQILGQKVEFLVSFYNNEISEKSEIFDDQFSVERPDGSNFTLKIRSTKLEDSAMYFCASNRGAYNEQFFGPGTRLTVL.